The source of this T cell receptor beta chain is a study of Ad26.COV2.S vaccination and SARS-CoV-2 variants. This CDR3 region has 15 residues. Germline V gene lookup returns CDR1 SEHNR and CDR2 FQNEAQ (reference sequence). V gave up 0 bases and J gave up 6 bases; unmatched junction bases: 7. Clones were read by immunoSEQ multiplex PCR, and TCRdb kept only the in-frame ones, dropping some. The sample yields 430,000 or so clones, 75% to 95% seen once. About this clone: Its antigen is unidentified.

Treatment of the sample: some 19 received Ad26.COV2.S at low or high dose, single or two shots; about 5 received placebo; per-sample allocation not given. It was on day 63 after the first vaccine or placebo injection that samples were taken. Donor was an adult aged 18-55 years in Boston. What was given as vaccine was an Ad26 vector encoding Wuhan-strain SARS-CoV-2 spike. Study-wide points: In TCR breadth and depth analyses, total T cell responses may have been underestimated. Vaccine recipients showed a spike-specific TCR breadth that was higher than in placebo recipients.

The TCR was taken from a person between 18 and 65 years old who received the Ad26.COV2.S COVID-19 vaccine or a placebo. Sequenced here: peripheral blood, sampled in a trial of Ad26.COV2.S vaccine versus placebo. The V gene is TRBV7-9, the J gene TRBJ1-1; 7 nucleotides line up with TRBD1. CDR3 loop: CASSLAQPGGPEAFF. The DNA for the CDR3 is TGTGCCAGCAGCTTAGCGCAACCAGGGGGGCCTGAAGCTTTCTTT.